A selection of T cell receptor beta chains follows, all from one sample in a study of blood T cell repertoires in COVID-19. The assay was immunoSEQ multiplex PCR, and TCRdb's table has in-frame clones only and misses some. The table includes about 200,000 clones, approximately 86% detected once. Sequenced material: PBMCs or T cells enriched from blood (not recorded which). All receptors come from a middle-aged woman with acute COVID-19. CDR3s include the opening cysteine and the closing phenylalanine or tryptophan.

cdr3_aa	v_call	j_call
CASSLQGEMTGELFF	TRBV11-2	TRBJ2-2
CASSLGLARAATQYF	TRBV7-9	TRBJ2-5
CATSVPGLAGEYNEQFF	TRBV24-1	TRBJ2-1
CASSLKGGGNEKLFF	TRBV7-9	TRBJ1-4
CASSRTSGSTDTQYF	TRBV7-7	TRBJ2-3
CASSLLSSPYYEQYF	TRBV5-1	TRBJ2-7
CVAGTYEQYF	TRBV28	TRBJ2-7
CASSIAGLTGDEQFF	TRBV19	TRBJ2-1
CASAIQGRGFEQYF	TRBV5-6	TRBJ2-7
CASSIGGLADPIYEQYF	TRBV5-1	TRBJ2-7